The clone carrying this T cell receptor (beta chain) has just a few counts. Antigen unknown. This record belongs to a study of cytomegalovirus exposure and HLA in healthy donors. In the study overall: In terms of ancestry, the Caucasian-associated cluster contained roughly 81% of the approximately 380 genotyped donors.

Primers: 60 Vbeta forward and 13 Jbeta reverse. The data were produced by immunoSEQ multiplex PCR, yet TCRdb's version contains in-frame clones alone and is incomplete. The sample has about 200,000 clones; about 76% are singletons. The length of the CDR3 is 15 residues. Germline V gives CDR1 SGHRS, CDR2 YFSETQ. Trimming cost V 4 bases and J 7 bases, with 21 bases left between them. Points from the study as a whole: Cytomegalovirus association was listed for 150 or so TCR beta chains. The authors later found HLA-associated TCR beta chains more clonally expanded than equally common others.

The chain employs TRBV5-1 and TRBJ2-7; D not certain. Input material: PBMCs. The sequence derives from a male donor in good health and CMV-seropositive. CDR3 sequence reads: CASSRFSAEPWEQYF. CDR3 in DNA: TGCGCCAGCAGCCGATTTTCGGCGGAACCGTGGGAGCAGTACTTC.